A single sample gave rise to the 17 T cell receptor beta chains below, sequenced in a study of radiotherapy plus CTLA-4 blockade in lung cancer. Data came from immunoSEQ multiplex PCR; TCRdb stores just in-frame clones and leaves some out. The table lists just over 35,000 clones, 75% to 90% of them singletons. Source: peripheral blood, taken from a patient treated with radiotherapy plus ipilimumab. These TCRs come from a human donor with non-small cell lung cancer who had stable disease on radiotherapy plus ipilimumab.

V and J are TRBV5-1 and TRBJ2-5; 7 bases are shared with TRBD1. The CDR3 length is 17 residues. CDR1 is SGHRS, CDR2 YFSETQ, per germline. V lost 2 bases and J lost 2; bases outside the gene matches: 12. CDR3 loop: CASSFSPPGQKQETQYF. The CDR3 nucleotides are TGCGCCAGCAGCTTTTCCCCACCGGGACAGAAACAAGAGACCCAGTACTTC.

This rearrangement joins TRBV6-5 to TRBJ2-3; D is uncertain. V shed 10 bases and J shed 7 bases, with 21 bases lying between them. Germline V lookup: CDR1 MNHEY, CDR2 SVGAGI. This CDR3 has 14 amino acids. In DNA, the CDR3 is TGTGCCACCTCTCAGGCCAACCAACGATATACGCAGTATTTT. Translating it yields CATSQANQRYTQYF.

This clone was counted once. The CDR3 protein is CAWSFPGLAVTDTQYF. The DNA of the CDR3 is TGTGCCTGGAGTTTCCCGGGACTAGCGGTAACAGATACGCAGTATTTT. V and J are TRBV30 and TRBJ2-3; 11 nucleotides line up with TRBD2. The CDR3 contains 16 residues. Germline trimming cut 2 bases from V and 3 bases from J; bases unmatched to any gene: 7. Germline V gives CDR1 GTSNPN, CDR2 SVGIG (reference sequence).

This clone was found a few times. This chain joins TRBV9 and TRBJ1-2; possibly TRBD1 for D (5 bases). CDR1 and CDR2 (germline): SGDLS, YYNGEE. Trimming stripped 0 bases from V and 4 bases from J, with 13 bases between. The CDR3 consists of 15 residues. The CDR3 DNA reads as TGTGCCAGCAGCGTAGGCGGGGGGAATGGCTATGGCTACACCTTC. Residues: CASSVGGGNGYGYTF.

V gene TRBV2 combines with J gene TRBJ1-1; maybe TRBD1 (6 bases). The germline gives CDR1 SNHLY, CDR2 FYNNEI. There are 16 residues in the CDR3. V was cut by 5 bases and J by 3 bases, with 19 bases left in between. The CDR3 spells CASSLHRDVGDTEAFF. The CDR3 region has the DNA TGTGCCAGCAGTTTGCACAGGGATGTCGGAGACACTGAAGCTTTCTTT.

V usage is TRBV4-3 and J usage is TRBJ2-7, with 14 positions matching TRBD2. Germline CDR1 LGHNA, CDR2 YSLEER. The CDR3 sequence is 16 residues long. The trim removed 4 bases at V and 1 base at J, leaving 3 bases unmatched. In DNA form, the CDR3 reads TGCGCCAGCAGCCCTAGGACTAGCGGGAGGTCCTACGAGCAGTACTTC. Translation gives CASSPRTSGRSYEQYF.

This rearrangement joins TRBV6-6 to TRBJ1-1; 9 bases match TRBD1. The CDR3 is 15 residues long. Germline lookup yields CDR1 MNHNY and CDR2 SVGAGI (reference sequence). The ends lost 8 bases at V and 5 bases at J; junction bases unmatched: 12. CDR3 in amino acids: CASRTSGTGNTEAFF. CDR3 DNA sequence: TGTGCCAGCCGGACCTCCGGGACAGGGAATACTGAAGCTTTCTTT.

The CDR3 reads CASSPLAGLQETQYF. DNA for the CDR3: TGTGCCAGCAGCCCACTAGCGGGCTTACAAGAGACCCAGTACTTC. The gene calls are TRBV2 and TRBJ2-5, with 9 nucleotides matching TRBD2. The length of the CDR3 is 15 residues. Germline CDR1 SNHLY, CDR2 FYNNEI. J lost 2 bases, V lost 6 bases, and 7 bases had no gene match.

The sample holds a few counts of this clone. The gene calls are TRBV7-8 and TRBJ2-5, with 11 nucleotides matching TRBD2. V was pared by 3 bases and J by 0 bases, with 9 bases of the junction left unmatched. The CDR3 loop spans 18 amino acids. Germline values: CDR1 SGHVS, CDR2 FQNEAQ. This CDR3 is CASSFGIRTSGYQETQYF. The CDR3 coding sequence is TGTGCCAGCAGCTTTGGCATAAGGACTAGCGGGTACCAAGAGACCCAGTACTTC.

The gene calls are TRBV15 and TRBJ2-1; 8 bases are a match to TRBD2. This CDR3 spans 18 amino acids. The V and J ends lost 0 bases and 0 bases, in that order; junction bases with no gene match: 7. Germline CDR1 LNHNV, CDR2 YYDKDF (reference sequence). The CDR3 loop is CATSRDLREGSSYNEQFF. DNA of the CDR3: TGTGCCACCAGCAGAGATCTCCGGGAGGGAAGCTCCTACAATGAGCAGTTCTTC.

With respect to this clone: Likely a read error: the CDR3 ends without its conserved phenylalanine or tryptophan. The DNA is omitted, as the CDR3 cannot be located on it reliably, and the CDR3 follows TCRdb's listing. The gene calls are TRBV11-2 and TRBJ2-7; the table's D gene call, TRBD1, was not cross checked with the DNA. Per the germline V gene, CDR1 is SGHAT and CDR2 is FQNNGV. The length of the CDR3 is 12 amino acids, counting both ends. The CDR3: CASSLVGATGVY.

This sequence joins TRBV4-1 and TRBJ2-3, with a weak D call TRBD2 (6 bases). With 3 bases removed from V and 10 bases from J, the gap between germline ends came to 29 bases. CDR3 length: 18 residues. Germline V gives CDR1 MGHRA, CDR2 YSYEKL. This CDR3 is CASSQGLRGPFQPGSQYF. CDR3 nucleotide sequence: TGCGCCAGCAGCCAGGGGTTGCGGGGACCCTTTCAGCCGGGTTCGCAGTATTTT.

The rearrangement uses TRBV7-9 and TRBJ2-5; TRBD1 agrees at 8 bases. With V trimmed by 3 bases and J by 1 base, 10 bases remained unmatched. CDR3 length: 17 amino acids. Germline V gene lookup returns CDR1 SEHNR and CDR2 FQNEAQ (reference sequence). The CDR3 DNA reads TGTGCCAGCAGCTTGTTGCCGGGACAGGCTAGCCAAGAGACCCAGTACTTC. This gives the protein CASSLLPGQASQETQYF.

The chain is built from TRBV7-2 and TRBJ2-1; 7 nucleotides agree with TRBD2. V lost 5 bases and J lost 5; bases outside the gene matches: 12. Germline CDR1 is SGHTA and CDR2 is FQGNSA. The CDR3 has 16 amino acids. CDR3 DNA: TGTGCCAGCAGCCCGATGGTGGGACTACCCCACAATGAGCAGTTCTTC. Translated: CASSPMVGLPHNEQFF. The variable domain in full, completed from reference TRBV7-2 and TRBJ2-1, reads GAGVSQSPSNKVTEKGKDVELRCDPISGHTALYWYRQSLGQGLEFLIYFQGNSAPDKSGLPSDRFSAERTGGSVSTLTIQRTQQEDSAVYLCASSPMVGLPHNEQFFGPGTRLTVL.

This chain connects TRBV28 to TRBJ1-1; possible D gene TRBD1, 5 bases. CDR1 and CDR2 from the germline V gene are MDHEN and SYDVKM. The CDR3 contains 17 residues. The ends were cut back, 3 bases at V and 4 bases at J, with 21 bases in the middle. CDR3 region: CASSFGWGTGGGTEAFF. CDR3 nucleotides: TGTGCCAGCAGTTTCGGTTGGGGGACTGGTGGGGGCACTGAAGCTTTCTTT.

V gene TRBV19 combines with J gene TRBJ1-1; D possibly corresponds to TRBD1 (6 bases). Germline values: CDR1 LNHDA, CDR2 SQIVND (reference sequence). The CDR3 is made up of 13 amino acids. With 7 bases removed from V and 0 bases from J, the gap between germline ends came to 9 bases. The CDR3 DNA reads TGTGCCAGTACAGGGACAATGAACACTGAAGCTTTCTTT. Protein: CASTGTMNTEAFF. The variable domain in full, completed from reference TRBV19 and TRBJ1-1, reads DGGITQSPKYLFRKEGQNVTLSCEQNLNHDAMYWYRQDPGQGLRLIYYSQIVNDFQKGDIAEGYSVSREKKESFPLTVTSAQKNPTAFYLCASTGTMNTEAFFGQGTRLTVV.

The chain couples TRBV28 to TRBJ2-6, with a weak D call TRBD1 (5 bases). Germline CDR1 is MDHEN and CDR2 is SYDVKM. The CDR3 totals 16 residues. V gave up 5 bases and J gave up 2 bases, with 13 bases separating them. The CDR3 DNA reads as TGTGCCAGCAGTGACGCGCGGACACCTGGGGCCAACGTCCTGACTTTC. It translates to CASSDARTPGANVLTF.